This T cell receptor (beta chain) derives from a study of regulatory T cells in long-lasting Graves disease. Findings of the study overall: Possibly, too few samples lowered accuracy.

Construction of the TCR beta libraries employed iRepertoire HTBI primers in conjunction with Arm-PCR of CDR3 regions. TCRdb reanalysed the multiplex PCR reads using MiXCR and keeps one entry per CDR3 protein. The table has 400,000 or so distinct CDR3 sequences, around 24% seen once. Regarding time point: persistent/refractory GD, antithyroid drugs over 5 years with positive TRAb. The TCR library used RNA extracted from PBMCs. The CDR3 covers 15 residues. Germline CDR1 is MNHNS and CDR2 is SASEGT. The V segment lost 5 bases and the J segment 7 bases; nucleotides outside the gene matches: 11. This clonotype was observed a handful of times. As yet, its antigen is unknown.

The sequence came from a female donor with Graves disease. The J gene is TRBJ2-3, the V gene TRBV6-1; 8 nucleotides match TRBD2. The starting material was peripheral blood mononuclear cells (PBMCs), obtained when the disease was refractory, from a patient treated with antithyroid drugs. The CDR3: CASSRPGLDGNTQYF. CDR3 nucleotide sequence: TGTGCCAGCAGTAGACCGGGACTAGATGGAAATACGCAGTATTTT.